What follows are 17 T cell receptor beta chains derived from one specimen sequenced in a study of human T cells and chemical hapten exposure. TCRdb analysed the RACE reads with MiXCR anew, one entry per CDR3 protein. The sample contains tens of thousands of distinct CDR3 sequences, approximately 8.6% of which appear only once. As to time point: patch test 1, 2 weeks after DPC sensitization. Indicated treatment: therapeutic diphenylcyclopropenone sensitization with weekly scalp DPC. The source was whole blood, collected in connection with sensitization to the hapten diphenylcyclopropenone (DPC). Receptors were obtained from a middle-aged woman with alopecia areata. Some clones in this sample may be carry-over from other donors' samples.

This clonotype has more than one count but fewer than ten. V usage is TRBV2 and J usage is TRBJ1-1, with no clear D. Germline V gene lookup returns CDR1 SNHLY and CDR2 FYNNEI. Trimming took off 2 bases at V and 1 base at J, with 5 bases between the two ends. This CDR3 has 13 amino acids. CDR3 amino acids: CASSERRNTEAFF. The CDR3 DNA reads TGTGCCAGCAGTGAACGGAGGAACACTGAAGCTTTCTTT.

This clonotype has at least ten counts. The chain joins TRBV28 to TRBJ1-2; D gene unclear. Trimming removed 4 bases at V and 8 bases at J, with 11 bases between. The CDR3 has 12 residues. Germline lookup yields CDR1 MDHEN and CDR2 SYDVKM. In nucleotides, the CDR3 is TGTGCCAGCAGTTCTTACAACGGCGGCTACACCTTC. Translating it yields CASSSYNGGYTF.

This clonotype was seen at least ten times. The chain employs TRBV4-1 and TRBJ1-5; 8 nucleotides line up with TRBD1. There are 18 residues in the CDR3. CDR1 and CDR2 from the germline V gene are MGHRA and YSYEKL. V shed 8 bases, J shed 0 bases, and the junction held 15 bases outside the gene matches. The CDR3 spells CASSGGLPGQDSNQPQHF. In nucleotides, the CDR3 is TGCGCCAGCTCTGGGGGGCTACCGGGACAGGATAGCAATCAGCCCCAGCATTTT.

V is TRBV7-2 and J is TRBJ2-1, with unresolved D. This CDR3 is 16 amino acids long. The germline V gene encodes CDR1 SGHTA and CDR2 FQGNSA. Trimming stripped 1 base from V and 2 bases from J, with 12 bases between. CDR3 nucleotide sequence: TGTGCCAGCAGCTTAGGGGCAGGAAAGGCCTACAATGAGCAGTTCTTC. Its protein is CASSLGAGKAYNEQFF.

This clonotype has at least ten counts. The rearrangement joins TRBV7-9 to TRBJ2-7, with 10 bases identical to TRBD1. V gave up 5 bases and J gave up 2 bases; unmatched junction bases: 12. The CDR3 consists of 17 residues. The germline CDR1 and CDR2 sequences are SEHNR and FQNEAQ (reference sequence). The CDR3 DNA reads TGTGCCAGCAGCCCTAGAGTGGGAGACAGGGGGCCCTACGAGCAGTACTTC. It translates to CASSPRVGDRGPYEQYF.

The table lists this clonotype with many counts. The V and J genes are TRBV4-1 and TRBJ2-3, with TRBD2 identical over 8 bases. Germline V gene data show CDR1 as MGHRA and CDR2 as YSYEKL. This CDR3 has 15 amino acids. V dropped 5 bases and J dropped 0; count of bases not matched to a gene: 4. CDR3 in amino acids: CASSDVAGSTDTQYF. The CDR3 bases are TGCGCCAGCAGCGATGTAGCGGGAAGCACAGATACGCAGTATTTT.

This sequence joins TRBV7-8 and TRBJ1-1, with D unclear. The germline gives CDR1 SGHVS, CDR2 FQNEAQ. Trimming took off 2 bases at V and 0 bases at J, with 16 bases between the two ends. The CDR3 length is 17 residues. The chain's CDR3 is CASSLWASRKLNTEAFF. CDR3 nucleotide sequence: TGTGCCAGCAGCTTATGGGCCAGCCGTAAATTGAACACTGAAGCTTTCTTT. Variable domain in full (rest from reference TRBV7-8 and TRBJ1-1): GAGVSQSPRYKVAKRGQDVALRCDPISGHVSLFWYQQALGQGPEFLTYFQNEAQLDKSGLPSDRFFAERPEGSVSTLKIQRTQQEDSAVYLCASSLWASRKLNTEAFFGQGTRLTVV.

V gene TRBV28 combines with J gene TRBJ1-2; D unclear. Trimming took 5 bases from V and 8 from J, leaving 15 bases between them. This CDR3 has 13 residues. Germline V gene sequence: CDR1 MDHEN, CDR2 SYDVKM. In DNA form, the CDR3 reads TGTGCCAGCAGTCCCCGTTTTAGGGCGGGCTACACCTTC. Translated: CASSPRFRAGYTF.

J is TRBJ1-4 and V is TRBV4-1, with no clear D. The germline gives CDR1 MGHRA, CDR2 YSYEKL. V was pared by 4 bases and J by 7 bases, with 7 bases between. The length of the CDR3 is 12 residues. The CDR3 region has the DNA TGCGCCAGCAGCCGAATAAGTGAAAAACTGTTTTTT. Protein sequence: CASSRISEKLFF.

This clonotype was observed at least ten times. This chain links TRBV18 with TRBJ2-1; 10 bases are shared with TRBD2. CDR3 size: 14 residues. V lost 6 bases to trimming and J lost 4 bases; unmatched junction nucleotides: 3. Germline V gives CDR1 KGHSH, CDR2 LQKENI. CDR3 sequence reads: CASSVSGGYNEQFF. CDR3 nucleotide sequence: TGTGCCAGCTCCGTTAGCGGGGGGTACAATGAGCAGTTCTTC.

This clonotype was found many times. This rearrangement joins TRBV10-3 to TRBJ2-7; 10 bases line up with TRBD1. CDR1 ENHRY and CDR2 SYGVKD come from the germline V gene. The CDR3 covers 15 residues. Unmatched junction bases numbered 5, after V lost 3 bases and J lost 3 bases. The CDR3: CAISDRGTGVYEQYF. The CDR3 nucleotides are TGTGCCATCAGTGACCGCGGGACAGGGGTCTACGAGCAGTACTTC.

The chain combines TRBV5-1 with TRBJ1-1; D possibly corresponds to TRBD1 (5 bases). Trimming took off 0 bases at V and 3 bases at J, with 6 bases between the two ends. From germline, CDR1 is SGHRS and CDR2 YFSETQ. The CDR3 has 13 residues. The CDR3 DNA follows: TGCGCCAGCAGCTTGGGGACACACACTGAAGCTTTCTTT. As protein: CASSLGTHTEAFF.

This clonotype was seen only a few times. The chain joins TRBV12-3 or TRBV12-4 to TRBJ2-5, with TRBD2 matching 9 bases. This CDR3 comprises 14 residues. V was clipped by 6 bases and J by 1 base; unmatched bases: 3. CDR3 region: CASREGLAQETQYF. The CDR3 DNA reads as TGTGCCAGCAGGGAGGGACTAGCCCAAGAGACCCAGTACTTC.

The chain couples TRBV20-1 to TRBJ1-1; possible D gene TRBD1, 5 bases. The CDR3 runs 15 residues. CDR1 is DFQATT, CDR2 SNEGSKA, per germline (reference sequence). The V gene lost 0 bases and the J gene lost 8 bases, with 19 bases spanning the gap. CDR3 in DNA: TGCAGTGCTAGAGACCCTGGCAGGGCCCTAGGAGAAGCTTTCTTT. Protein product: CSARDPGRALGEAFF.

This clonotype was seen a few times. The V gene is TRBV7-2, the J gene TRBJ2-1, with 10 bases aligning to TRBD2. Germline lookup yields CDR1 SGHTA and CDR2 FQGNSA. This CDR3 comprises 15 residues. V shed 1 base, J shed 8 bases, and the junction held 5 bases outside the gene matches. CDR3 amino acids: CASSLDLAGEDEQFF. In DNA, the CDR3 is TGTGCCAGCAGCTTAGACCTAGCGGGGGAGGATGAGCAGTTCTTC.

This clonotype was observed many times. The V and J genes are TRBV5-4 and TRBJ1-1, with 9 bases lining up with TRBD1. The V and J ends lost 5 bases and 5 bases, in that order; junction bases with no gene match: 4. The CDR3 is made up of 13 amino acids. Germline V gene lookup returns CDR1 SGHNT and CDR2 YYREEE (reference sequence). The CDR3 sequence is CASRGQGETEAFF. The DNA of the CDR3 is TGTGCCAGCAGGGGACAGGGCGAAACTGAAGCTTTCTTT.

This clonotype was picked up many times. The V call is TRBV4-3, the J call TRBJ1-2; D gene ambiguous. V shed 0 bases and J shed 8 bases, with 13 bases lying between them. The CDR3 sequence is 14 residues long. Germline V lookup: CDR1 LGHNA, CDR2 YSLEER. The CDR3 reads CASSQDRGRAGYTF. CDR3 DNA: TGCGCCAGCAGCCAAGATCGCGGTAGGGCCGGCTACACCTTC.